This is a list of T cell receptor beta chains from one sample in a study of blood T cell repertoires in COVID-19. This table comes from immunoSEQ multiplex PCR, and its TCRdb copy is limited to in-frame clones, with some not included. Found here are approximately 240,000 clones, less than 85% of them singletons; the top ten hold 4% to 6%. Input material: peripheral blood. These receptors came from a woman at least 80 years old with active or convalescent COVID-19. Each CDR3 is given with its conserved first and last residue. The order of the fields is D gene, V gene, J gene, clone size, CDR3 DNA, CDR3 protein. D genes are given only for firm matches. Size tells how often a clone was seen (once, few, many) or the class of an expanded clone, and some rows leave it out.

NA	TRBV2	TRBJ1-3	once	TGTGCCAGCAGGGCAAACGATCCTGGAAACACCATATATTTT	CASRANDPGNTIYF
TRBD1	TRBV7-2	TRBJ2-3	NA	TGTGCCAGCAGCTTAGACAGGGGCCCTCAAGATACGCAGTATTTT	CASSLDRGPQDTQYF
NA	TRBV6-5	TRBJ2-3	NA	TGTGCCAGCAACCGCCTACCCCAATATGCAGATACGCAGTATTTT	CASNRLPQYADTQYF
TRBD1	TRBV29-1	TRBJ1-2	NA	TGCAGCGTTATATCCGGGACAGGGGCCCAAGACTATGGCTACACCTTC	CSVISGTGAQDYGYTF
TRBD2	TRBV2	TRBJ2-7	NA	TGTGCCAGCACTCCCGGTTCGCGGGGGAGCTCCTACGAGCAGTACTTC	CASTPGSRGSSYEQYF
NA	TRBV19	TRBJ1-2	NA	TGTGCCAGTACCATCAGTCAGGGTGGCTACACCTTC	CASTISQGGYTF
TRBD2	TRBV2	TRBJ2-2	NA	TGTGCCAGCAGTGCGCTTGGCGGGGGGGCCGTCGGGGAGCTGTTTTTT	CASSALGGGAVGELFF
TRBD1	TRBV28	TRBJ1-3	NA	TGTGCCAGCAGTTCCGGACAGGAGGGAAACACCATATATTTT	CASSSGQEGNTIYF
NA	TRBV29-1	TRBJ1-5	NA	TGCAGCGTCGAAATTAATAGCAATCAGCCCCAGCATTTT	CSVEINSNQPQHF
TRBD1	TRBV5-1	TRBJ2-2	NA	TGCGCCAGCAGCTTTGCGGGACAGGGCACCGGGGAGCTGTTTTTT	CASSFAGQGTGELFF
NA	TRBV20-1	TRBJ1-3	NA	TGCGGAGCGCGGCGAAACACCATATATTTT	CGARRNTIYF
TRBD2	TRBV18	TRBJ2-3	NA	TGTGCCAGCTCACCACCCCTAGCGGGGGGGACAGATACGCAGTATTTT	CASSPPLAGGTDTQYF
TRBD1	TRBV27	TRBJ1-2	NA	TGTGCCAGCAGTTCCACAGGGGATAACTATGGCTACACCTTC	CASSSTGDNYGYTF
NA	TRBV28	TRBJ1-2	NA	TGTGCCAGCAGTTTTCAGGGTAACTATGGCTACACCTTC	CASSFQGNYGYTF
NA	TRBV2	TRBJ1-5	NA	TGTGCCAGCAGAGGCTCCGGGAGCAATCAGCCCCAGCATTTT	CASRGSGSNQPQHF
TRBD1	TRBV7-2	TRBJ1-2	NA	TGTGCCAGCAGCTTAGGGACAGGGGTTCGGGGCTACACCTTC	CASSLGTGVRGYTF
TRBD1	TRBV6-6	TRBJ1-6	NA	TGTGCCAGCAGTTACTCGAAGGGACAGGGATCACCCCTCCACTTT	CASSYSKGQGSPLHF
TRBD2	TRBV7-9	TRBJ2-1	NA	TGTGCCAGCAGCTCCTCTAGCGGGGGGGAGTTCTTC	CASSSSSGGEFF
TRBD1	TRBV6-4	TRBJ1-1	NA	TGTGCCAGCAGCGCCGGGACAGGGAACACTGAAGCTTTCTTT	CASSAGTGNTEAFF
TRBD1	TRBV24-1	TRBJ2-5	NA	TGTGCCACCAGTGATTCAGGGGGCCTCATGGAAACCCAGTACTTC	CATSDSGGLMETQYF
TRBD2	TRBV11-3	TRBJ2-5	NA	TGTGCCAGCAGCTTAGGACTAGCGGGAGGGCAAGAGACCCAGTACTTC	CASSLGLAGGQETQYF
NA	TRBV28	TRBJ2-1	NA	TGTGCCAGCAGACTAGCAGGGTATGACGACAATGAGCAGTTCTTC	CASRLAGYDDNEQFF
NA	TRBV28	TRBJ1-2	NA	TGTGCCAGCAGTTTGTCGGGCAGGGCATTTTCATATGGCTACACCTTC	CASSLSGRAFSYGYTF
TRBD2	TRBV7-7	TRBJ2-2	NA	TGTGCTAGCAGCCGGACTAGCGGGAACACCGGGGAGCTGTTTTTT	CASSRTSGNTGELFF
NA	TRBV21-1	TRBJ1-2	once	TGTGCCAGCAGCAAAACAGGACAGGGGACATACTATGGCTACACCTTC	CASSKTGQGTYYGYTF
NA	TRBV2	TRBJ1-5	once	TGTGCCAGCGGAGGGGAGGTGGGGGGCAATCAGCCCCAGCATTTT	CASGGEVGGNQPQHF
TRBD2	TRBV28	TRBJ2-1	NA	TGTGCCAGCAGTTTAACTAGCGGGAGAGTTGCTGAGCAGTTCTTC	CASSLTSGRVAEQFF
TRBD2	TRBV5-1	TRBJ2-2	few	TGCGCCAGCAGCTCCCAAGGCGGGGGAGTGAACACCGGGGAGCTGTTTTTT	CASSSQGGGVNTGELFF
TRBD1	TRBV25-1	TRBJ1-4	NA	TGTGCCAGCACAAGGGGACAGCAGAATGAAAAACTGTTTTTT	CASTRGQQNEKLFF
NA	TRBV3-1/TRBV3-2	TRBJ1-3	NA	TGTGCCAGCAGCCGTACTGGAAACACCATATATTTT	CASSRTGNTIYF
NA	TRBV29-1	TRBJ1-5	few	TGCAGCGTATCCCTCTCAGGGGCCAGCAATCAGCCCCAGCATTTT	CSVSLSGASNQPQHF
NA	TRBV10-1	TRBJ1-2	NA	TGCGCCAGCAGTGAACAGCCGTCCTATGGCTACACCTTC	CASSEQPSYGYTF
NA	TRBV5-4	TRBJ1-1	once	TGTGCCAGCAGCCCGACCATAGCACAGGGTTCGAACACTGAAGCTTTCTTT	CASSPTIAQGSNTEAFF
NA	TRBV5-1	TRBJ2-3	NA	TGCGCCAGCAGTTTTGACTCTACCTACACGGGGGATACGCAGTATTTT	CASSFDSTYTGDTQYF
NA	TRBV6-1	TRBJ2-4	NA	TGTGCCAGCAGTGAACCAGCTAGAGCCAAAAACATTCAGTACTTC	CASSEPARAKNIQYF
TRBD1	TRBV6-5	TRBJ1-6	NA	TGTGCCACCGAGAGGGGGCTCGGAAAACCCCTCCACTTT	CATERGLGKPLHF
NA	TRBV6-5	TRBJ1-1	once	TGTGCCAGCCGCGAGACCAGGGGGAACACTGAAGCTTTCTTT	CASRETRGNTEAFF
NA	TRBV7-9	TRBJ2-2	NA	TGTGCCAGCAGCCTTAACCCGGGGGCGAACACCGGGGAGCTGTTTTTT	CASSLNPGANTGELFF
NA	TRBV7-2	TRBJ1-2	few	TGTGCCAGCAGCTTATCAGGGGTTGCTAACTATGGCTACACCTTC	CASSLSGVANYGYTF
TRBD2	TRBV19	TRBJ2-7	NA	TGTGCCAGTAGTATAGCCGGGACTAGCGTGTACGAGCAGTACTTC	CASSIAGTSVYEQYF
NA	TRBV10-3	TRBJ2-7	NA	TGTGCCATCAGTACCTTCGGGGACAGAGGAACCGGGGGTTCCTACGAGCAGTACTTC	CAISTFGDRGTGGSYEQYF
NA	TRBV19	TRBJ1-1	once	TGTGCCAGTATGGCAGGATGGAACACTGAAGCTTTCTTT	CASMAGWNTEAFF
TRBD1	TRBV5-1	TRBJ2-2	NA	TGCGCCAGCAGCTCGGGACAGGGGACCGGGGAGCTGTTTTTT	CASSSGQGTGELFF
TRBD2	TRBV7-9	TRBJ2-5	NA	TGTGCCAGCAGCTTATCGTCCTACCTTAGCGGGAGGGCCAGAGAGACCCAGTACTTC	CASSLSSYLSGRARETQYF
NA	TRBV5-1	TRBJ1-2	few	TGCGCCAGCAGCTTGGGGCCCTCGGGGTATGGCTACACCTTC	CASSLGPSGYGYTF
TRBD1	TRBV5-1	TRBJ2-1	once	TGCGCCAGCAGCTCGGACAGGGCTAGCCATGAGCAGTTCTTC	CASSSDRASHEQFF
NA	TRBV2	TRBJ2-1	NA	TGTGCCAGCAGCCAGGGCGATGAGCAGTTCTTC	CASSQGDEQFF
TRBD2	TRBV28	TRBJ2-1	NA	TGTGCCAGCAGTTTGGTGGCTAGCGGGACCAATGAGCAGTTCTTC	CASSLVASGTNEQFF
NA	TRBV30	TRBJ2-6	NA	TGTGCCTGGAGAGCCCCCGGGGGGGCCAACGTCCTGACTTTC	CAWRAPGGANVLTF
NA	TRBV18	TRBJ1-1	NA	TGTGCCAGCTCACCACCCTCAGGACAAATGCGAGCTTTCTTT	CASSPPSGQMRAFF
NA	TRBV28	TRBJ1-1	NA	TGTGCCAGCAGTCGCGATTTTTTCACTGAAGCTTTCTTT	CASSRDFFTEAFF
NA	TRBV27	TRBJ2-1	NA	TGTGCCAGCAGTTTAGAGGGCTACTCCTCCTACAATGAGCAGTTCTTC	CASSLEGYSSYNEQFF
NA	TRBV12-3/TRBV12-4	TRBJ1-3	NA	TGTGCCAGCACCCTAGGAAACACCATATATTTT	CASTLGNTIYF
TRBD1	TRBV16	TRBJ1-3	NA	TGTGCCAGCAGCCAACGACAGGGGGCAAGTGGAAACACCATATATTTT	CASSQRQGASGNTIYF
NA	TRBV4-2	TRBJ2-3	NA	TGTGCCAGCAGCCTCGTCGCGGCACCTTCCCCGACAGATACGCAGTATTTT	CASSLVAAPSPTDTQYF
TRBD1	TRBV29-1	TRBJ1-1	NA	TGCAGCGTTGATTCAGGGGGCGAAACTGAAGCTTTCTTT	CSVDSGGETEAFF
TRBD1	TRBV24-1	TRBJ2-3	NA	TGTGCCACCAACAAACAGGGGACAGATACGCAGTATTTT	CATNKQGTDTQYF
NA	TRBV21-1	TRBJ2-3	few	TGTGCCAGCAGCAAACAAGCAAACACAGATACGCAGTATTTT	CASSKQANTDTQYF
NA	TRBV12-3/TRBV12-4	TRBJ2-7	NA	TGTGCCAGCAGTCCGCGCCAGGAGGGGGAGCAGTACTTC	CASSPRQEGEQYF